These T cell receptor beta chains were read from a single sample in a study of Graves' ophthalmopathy and Graves' hyperthyroidism. TCRdb ran MiXCR on the multiplex PCR reads and lists one entry per CDR3 protein. Seen here are hundreds of thousands of distinct CDR3 sequences, approximately 21% observed once, and the top ten hold approximately 7%. The specimen sequenced was peripheral blood. The receptors here all came from a woman between 18 and 30 years old with stable Graves' hyperthyroidism. Some clones in this sample may be carry-over from other donors' samples. The CDR3 runs from the conserved cysteine through the conserved F or W. Each record gives: J gene, CDR3 length, clone size, V gene, D gene, CDR3 DNA, CDR3 protein. The D gene is left open where the match is weak. Size is stated for part of the rows, as once, few or many counts, or as a class when the clone is expanded.

J: TRBJ2-7
length: 13
size: many
V: TRBV13
D: -
DNA: TGTGCCAGCAGCTTAGACCAGACCTACGAGCAGTACTTC
CDR3: CASSLDQTYEQYF

J: TRBJ1-1
length: 12
size: many
V: TRBV20-1
D: -
DNA: TGCAGTGCTACAGGGTCGGGAACTGAAGCTTTCTTT
CDR3: CSATGSGTEAFF

J: TRBJ2-7
length: 14
size: -
V: TRBV7-8
D: -
DNA: TGTGCCAGCAGCTCCAAGGTGGGGGTTTACGAGCAGTACTTC
CDR3: CASSSKVGVYEQYF

J: TRBJ1-2
length: 14
size: few
V: TRBV6-5
D: -
DNA: TGTGCCAGCAGTTACAGAGACGGCTTGTATGGCTACACCTTC
CDR3: CASSYRDGLYGYTF

J: TRBJ1-2
length: 16
size: few
V: TRBV24-1
D: -
DNA: TGTGCCACCAGTGATTTGCGGCCTTACTCTAACTATGGCTACACCTTC
CDR3: CATSDLRPYSNYGYTF

J: TRBJ2-5
length: 16
size: few
V: TRBV12-3/TRBV12-4
D: -
DNA: TGTGCCAGCAGTCCTAGCCCGGGACGGATACAAGAGACCCAGTACTTC
CDR3: CASSPSPGRIQETQYF

J: TRBJ2-2
length: 14
size: -
V: TRBV2
D: -
DNA: TGTGCCAGCAGTGAAATGACAGTTCACGGGGAGCTGTTTTTT
CDR3: CASSEMTVHGELFF

J: TRBJ2-7
length: 14
size: -
V: TRBV30
D: TRBD1
DNA: TGTGCCTGGAGACATCCGGGACAGGGTTACGAGCAGTACTTC
CDR3: CAWRHPGQGYEQYF

J: TRBJ2-7
length: 14
size: once
V: TRBV28
D: -
DNA: TGTGCCAGCAGTGAGGAGGGGCTCTCCTACGAGCAGTACTTC
CDR3: CASSEEGLSYEQYF

J: TRBJ1-1
length: 14
size: -
V: TRBV11-2
D: TRBD1
DNA: TGTGCCAGCAGCTCAGACAGGGGGCTGGCTGAAGCTTTCTTT
CDR3: CASSSDRGLAEAFF

J: TRBJ1-1
length: 15
size: many
V: TRBV30
D: -
DNA: TGTGCCTGGAGTCAACAGGACGGCCGGTGGACTGAAGCTTTCTTT
CDR3: CAWSQQDGRWTEAFF

J: TRBJ2-5
length: 16
size: -
V: TRBV2
D: TRBD2
DNA: TGTGCCAGCAGAGGACTAGCGGGAGGTATCCAAGAGACCCAGTACTTC
CDR3: CASRGLAGGIQETQYF

J: TRBJ2-7
length: 14
size: -
V: TRBV10-2
D: -
DNA: TGCGCCAGCAGTGAGTCGACCGAGCCCTACGAGCAGTACTTC
CDR3: CASSESTEPYEQYF

J: TRBJ2-7
length: 13
size: -
V: TRBV7-2
D: -
DNA: TGTGCCAGCAGCACAACCGCGGGGTACGAGCAGTACTTC
CDR3: CASSTTAGYEQYF

J: TRBJ2-7
length: 15
size: many
V: TRBV5-1
D: -
DNA: TGCGCCAGCAGCCCGGAGGGACACCGCTCCTACGAGCAGTACTTC
CDR3: CASSPEGHRSYEQYF

J: TRBJ1-1
length: 14
size: many
V: TRBV20-1
D: -
DNA: TGCAGTGCTAGAGATCAGACCAGGGGCACTGAAGCTTTCTTT
CDR3: CSARDQTRGTEAFF

J: TRBJ2-7
length: 14
size: -
V: TRBV12-3/TRBV12-4
D: -
DNA: TGTGCCAGCAGTTATGCGGGACAGCCCTACGAGCAGTACTTC
CDR3: CASSYAGQPYEQYF

J: TRBJ2-5
length: 17
size: -
V: TRBV6-1
D: TRBD2
DNA: TGTGCCAGCAGTGAACGTGTGACTAGCGGGTCCCAAGAGACCCAGTACTTC
CDR3: CASSERVTSGSQETQYF

J: TRBJ1-2
length: 12
size: few
V: TRBV20-1
D: TRBD1
DNA: TGCAGTGCCTACGACAGGGATTATGGCTACACCTTC
CDR3: CSAYDRDYGYTF

J: TRBJ1-6
length: 14
size: many
V: TRBV6-1
D: -
DNA: TGTGCCAGCAGTGAAGCATGGGCAAATTCACCCCTCCACTTT
CDR3: CASSEAWANSPLHF

J: TRBJ2-2
length: 16
size: -
V: TRBV6-1
D: -
DNA: TGTGCCAGCAGTGAACGGGGGCCCCTGAACACCGGGGAGCTGTTTTTT
CDR3: CASSERGPLNTGELFF

J: TRBJ2-5
length: 14
size: few
V: TRBV9
D: -
DNA: TGTGCCAGCAGCGGTGTTGGGAGGCAAGAGACCCAGTACTTC
CDR3: CASSGVGRQETQYF

J: TRBJ2-2
length: 14
size: many
V: TRBV12-3/TRBV12-4
D: TRBD1
DNA: TGTGCCATCAACGAGGGGGCTTATACCGGGGAGCTGTTTTTT
CDR3: CAINEGAYTGELFF

J: TRBJ2-5
length: 14
size: many
V: TRBV15
D: -
DNA: TGTGCCACCAGCAGAGATCTTGCACAAGAGACCCAGTACTTC
CDR3: CATSRDLAQETQYF

J: TRBJ2-7
length: 14
size: -
V: TRBV18
D: -
DNA: TGTGCCAGCTCCTCAAAGGAACCCTCATGGGAGCAGTACTTC
CDR3: CASSSKEPSWEQYF